Below are 11 T cell receptor beta chains sequenced from a single sample in a study of blood T cell repertoires in COVID-19. Some clones are missing from TCRdb's copy, which holds only in-frame ones; the method was immunoSEQ multiplex PCR. The sample holds around 260,000 clones, approximately 85% seen once. Sequenced sample: PBMCs or T cells enriched from blood (not recorded which). The receptors come from a woman aged 30 to 39 who had recovered from COVID-19.

This chain joins TRBV5-1 and TRBJ2-2; D possibly corresponds to TRBD1 (5 bases). Deletions cut 1 base from V and 4 bases from J, with 8 bases between. CDR1 SGHRS and CDR2 YFSETQ come from the germline V gene. The CDR3 has 14 amino acids. CDR3 sequence (DNA): TGCGCCAGCAGCTTGTTGCAGGGCACCGGGGAGCTGTTTTTT. The encoded protein is CASSLLQGTGELFF.

The chain is built from TRBV3-1 (or the pseudogene TRBV3-2) and TRBJ2-7; D not resolved. CDR1 is LGHDT, CDR2 YNNKEL, per germline (reference sequence). V was trimmed by 8 bases and J by 6 bases, leaving 20 bases between them. This CDR3 is 14 amino acids long. The CDR3 is CASAENSGSGEQYF. CDR3 nucleotide sequence: TGTGCCAGCGCCGAAAACTCTGGGTCAGGCGAGCAGTACTTC.

The chain couples TRBV7-2 to TRBJ2-1; the match to TRBD2 covers 8 bases. Looked up from germline, CDR1 is SGHTA and CDR2 is FQGNSA. CDR3 length: 14 amino acids. Trimming cost V 10 bases and J 3 bases; bases outside gene matches: 8. CDR3 in DNA: TGTGCCACCAAGATTGGGACTAGCTACAATGAGCAGTTCTTC. Translated, it gives CATKIGTSYNEQFF.

The gene calls are TRBV7-9 and TRBJ2-2, with D maybe TRBD1 (6 bases). V lost 1 base, J lost 4 bases, and 13 bases lay in between. Per the germline V gene, CDR1 is SEHNR and CDR2 is FQNEAQ (reference sequence). This CDR3 has 16 amino acids. CDR3 bases: TGTGCCAGCAGCTTAGGGGACATATACCGCACCGGGGAGCTGTTTTTT. Protein product: CASSLGDIYRTGELFF.

The chain joins TRBV7-8 to TRBJ1-6, with D possibly TRBD1 on 5 matching bases. The CDR3 has 17 residues. V lost 5 bases to trimming and J lost 2 bases, with 16 bases between them. Germline V gene sequence: CDR1 SGHVS, CDR2 FQNEAQ. CDR3: CASSAKAWGAYNSPLHF. CDR3 nucleotides: TGTGCCAGCAGCGCAAAGGCGTGGGGGGCCTATAATTCACCCCTCCACTTT.

The chain is built from TRBV30 and TRBJ2-6; D is ambiguous. Trimming left V 5 bases short and J 0 bases short, with 11 bases between. In germline, CDR1 is GTSNPN, CDR2 SVGIG (reference sequence). The CDR3 is 15 residues long. DNA for the CDR3: TGTGCCTGGCTATCTTATCTCTCTGGGGCCAACGTCCTGACTTTC. It yields the protein CAWLSYLSGANVLTF.

This clone was detected a few times. V gene TRBV28 combines with J gene TRBJ1-2, with TRBD1 as a possible D gene (6 bases). Between the trimmed V and J ends, which lost 1 base and 7 bases, there was a span of 13 bases. From germline, CDR1 is MDHEN and CDR2 SYDVKM. The CDR3 consists of 14 residues. CDR3 sequence (DNA): TGTGCCAGCAGTTTATCTCCAGGGGACGGTGGCTACACCTTC. Amino acids: CASSLSPGDGGYTF.

This chain uses TRBV18 with TRBJ1-6, with a possible D match to TRBD1 (6 bases). The V and J ends lost 9 bases and 8 bases respectively, with 14 bases between them. There are 13 residues in the CDR3. The germline CDR1 and CDR2 sequences are KGHSH and LQKENI. This chain's CDR3 is CASNTGRDSPLHF. CDR3 sequence (DNA): TGTGCCAGTAACACAGGGAGGGATTCACCCCTCCACTTT.

The chain combines TRBV6-5 with TRBJ1-5, with 7 bases aligning to TRBD1. There are 14 residues in the CDR3. V dropped 6 bases and J dropped 5; count of bases not matched to a gene: 7. Germline CDR1 MNHEY, CDR2 SVGAGI. Written as DNA, the CDR3 is TGTGCCAGCAGCCTGGGACAGCCTTATCAGCCCCAGCATTTT. It yields the protein CASSLGQPYQPQHF.

The J gene is TRBJ2-2, the V gene TRBV5-6; the match to TRBD1 covers 8 bases. J was trimmed by 3 bases and V by 2 bases; bases with no gene match: 6. This CDR3 has 16 residues. Germline assignment: CDR1 SGHDT and CDR2 YYEEEE. The CDR3 region is CASSLTGGVYTGELFF. In DNA form, the CDR3 reads TGTGCCAGCAGCTTAACAGGGGGAGTCTACACCGGGGAGCTGTTTTTT.

V gene TRBV9 combines with J gene TRBJ2-1; 7 positions agree with TRBD2. Germline-derived CDR1 and CDR2 are SGDLS and YYNGEE. J was trimmed by 10 bases and V by 7 bases; bases with no gene match: 11. The CDR3 extends over 13 amino acids. The CDR3 sequence: CASARLALGEQFF. In DNA form, the CDR3 reads TGTGCCAGCGCGAGACTAGCCTTGGGAGAGCAGTTCTTC. Full variable domain (remainder filled in from reference TRBV9 and TRBJ2-1): DSGVTQTPKHLITATGQRVTLRCSPRSGDLSVYWYQQSLDQGLQFLIQYYNGEERAKGNILERFSAQQFPDLHSELNLSSLELGDSALYFCASARLALGEQFFGPGTRLTVL.